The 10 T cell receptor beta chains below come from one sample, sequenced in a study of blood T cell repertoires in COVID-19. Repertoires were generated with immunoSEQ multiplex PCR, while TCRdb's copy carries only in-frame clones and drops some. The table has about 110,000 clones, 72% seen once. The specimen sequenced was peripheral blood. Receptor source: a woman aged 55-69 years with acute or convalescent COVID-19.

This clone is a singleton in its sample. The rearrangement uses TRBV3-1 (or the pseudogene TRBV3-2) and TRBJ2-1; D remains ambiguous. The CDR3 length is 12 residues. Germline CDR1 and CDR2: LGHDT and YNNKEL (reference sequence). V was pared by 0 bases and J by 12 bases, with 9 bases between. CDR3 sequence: CASSQDPKRQFF. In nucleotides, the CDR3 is TGTGCCAGCAGCCAAGACCCCAAGCGGCAGTTCTTC.

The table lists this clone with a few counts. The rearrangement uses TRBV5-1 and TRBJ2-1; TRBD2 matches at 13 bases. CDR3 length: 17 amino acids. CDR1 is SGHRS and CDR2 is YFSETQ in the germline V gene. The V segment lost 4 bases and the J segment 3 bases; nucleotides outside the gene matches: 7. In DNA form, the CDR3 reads TGCGCCAGCAGCCCTGGACTAGCGGGGGCCTTCTACAATGAGCAGTTCTTC. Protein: CASSPGLAGAFYNEQFF.

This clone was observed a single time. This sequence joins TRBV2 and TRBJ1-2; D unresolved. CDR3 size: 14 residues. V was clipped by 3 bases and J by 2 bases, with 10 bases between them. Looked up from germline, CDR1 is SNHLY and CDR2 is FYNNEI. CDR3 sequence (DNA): TGTGCCAGCAGTGATTCGGGATTCAACTATGGCTACACCTTC. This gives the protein CASSDSGFNYGYTF.

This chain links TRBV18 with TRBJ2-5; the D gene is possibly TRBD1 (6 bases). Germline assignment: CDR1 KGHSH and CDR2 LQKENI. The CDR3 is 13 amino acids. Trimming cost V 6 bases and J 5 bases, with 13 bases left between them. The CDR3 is CASSQNRDETQYF. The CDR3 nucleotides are TGTGCCAGCTCCCAAAACAGGGACGAGACCCAGTACTTC.

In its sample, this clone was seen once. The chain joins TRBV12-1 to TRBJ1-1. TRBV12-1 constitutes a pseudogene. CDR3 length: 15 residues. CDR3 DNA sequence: TGTGCCAGCAGCTTTGCGAGAGGCGGGGGCACTGAAGCTTTCTTT. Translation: CASSFARGGGTEAFF.

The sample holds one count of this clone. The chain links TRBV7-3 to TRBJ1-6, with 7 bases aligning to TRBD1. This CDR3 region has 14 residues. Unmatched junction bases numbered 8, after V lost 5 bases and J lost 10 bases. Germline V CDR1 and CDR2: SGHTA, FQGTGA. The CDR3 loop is CASSMTGLRSPLHF. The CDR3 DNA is TGTGCCAGCAGCATGACAGGGTTACGCTCACCCCTCCACTTT.

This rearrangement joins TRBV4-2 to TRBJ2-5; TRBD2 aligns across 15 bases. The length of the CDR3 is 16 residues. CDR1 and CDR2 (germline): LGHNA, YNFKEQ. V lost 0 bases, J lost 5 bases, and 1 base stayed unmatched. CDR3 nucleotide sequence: TGTGCCAGCAGCCAAGATGGGACTAGCGGGGGGGAGACCCAGTACTTC. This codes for CASSQDGTSGGETQYF.

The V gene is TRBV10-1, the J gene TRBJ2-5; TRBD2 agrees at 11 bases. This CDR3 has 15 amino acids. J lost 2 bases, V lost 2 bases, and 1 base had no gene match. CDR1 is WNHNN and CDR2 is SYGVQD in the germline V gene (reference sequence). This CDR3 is CASSERLAGQETQYF. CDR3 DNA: TGCGCCAGCAGTGAGCGACTAGCGGGGCAAGAGACCCAGTACTTC.

Written as DNA, the CDR3 is TGTGCCAGCCTCTCGGACAGGTTATACTCTGGAAACACCATATATTTT. Protein product: CASLSDRLYSGNTIYF. V is TRBV19 and J is TRBJ1-3; 7 nucleotides agree with TRBD1. CDR3 size: 16 residues. Germline CDR1 LNHDA, CDR2 SQIVND (reference sequence). V lost 9 bases and J lost 0; bases outside the gene matches: 11. The full variable domain, rest sourced from reference TRBV19 and TRBJ1-3, is DGGITQSPKYLFRKEGQNVTLSCEQNLNHDAMYWYRQDPGQGLRLIYYSQIVNDFQKGDIAEGYSVSREKKESFPLTVTSAQKNPTAFYLCASLSDRLYSGNTIYFGEGSWLTVV.

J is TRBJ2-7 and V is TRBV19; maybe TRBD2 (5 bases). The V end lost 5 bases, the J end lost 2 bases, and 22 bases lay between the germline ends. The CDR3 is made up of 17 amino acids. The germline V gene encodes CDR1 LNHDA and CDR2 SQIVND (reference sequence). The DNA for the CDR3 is TGTGCCAGTAGTTTCGGACCCTTAGGACGGGGAGCCTACGAGCAGTACTTC. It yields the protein CASSFGPLGRGAYEQYF.